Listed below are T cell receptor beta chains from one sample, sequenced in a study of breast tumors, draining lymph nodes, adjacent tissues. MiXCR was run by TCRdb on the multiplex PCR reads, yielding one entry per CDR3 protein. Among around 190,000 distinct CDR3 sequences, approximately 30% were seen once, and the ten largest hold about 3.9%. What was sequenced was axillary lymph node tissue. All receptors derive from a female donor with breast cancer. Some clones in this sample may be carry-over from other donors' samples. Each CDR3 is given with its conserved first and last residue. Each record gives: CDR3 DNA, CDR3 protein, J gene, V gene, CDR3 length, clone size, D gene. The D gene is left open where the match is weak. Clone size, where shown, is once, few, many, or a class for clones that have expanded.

CDR3 DNA: TGTGCCAGCAGTCAGGGACACCGGGACAACGTCCTGACTTTC
CDR3 protein: CASSQGHRDNVLTF
J gene: TRBJ2-6
V gene: TRBV12-3/TRBV12-4
CDR3 length: 14
clone size: -
D gene: -

CDR3 DNA: TGTGCCGGTGGACAGTTCTCCTACGAGCAGTACTTC
CDR3 protein: CAGGQFSYEQYF
J gene: TRBJ2-7
V gene: TRBV2
CDR3 length: 12
clone size: many
D gene: -

CDR3 DNA: TGTGCCAGCAGCTCGGGACCTCAATATGGCTACACCTTC
CDR3 protein: CASSSGPQYGYTF
J gene: TRBJ1-2
V gene: TRBV5-8
CDR3 length: 13
clone size: many
D gene: -

CDR3 DNA: TGCGCCAGCAGCCAAGAATTGGGTGCCTTAACGGATGAGCAGTTCTTC
CDR3 protein: CASSQELGALTDEQFF
J gene: TRBJ2-1
V gene: TRBV4-1
CDR3 length: 16
clone size: once
D gene: -

CDR3 DNA: TGTGCCAGCAGTTTAGGGGCTAGCGGGGGGCCCACAGATACGCAGTATTTT
CDR3 protein: CASSLGASGGPTDTQYF
J gene: TRBJ2-3
V gene: TRBV12-3/TRBV12-4
CDR3 length: 17
clone size: many
D gene: TRBD2

CDR3 DNA: TGTGCCAGCAGTTCCCCCAGCGGTGGCACAGATACGCAGTATTTT
CDR3 protein: CASSSPSGGTDTQYF
J gene: TRBJ2-3
V gene: TRBV6-5
CDR3 length: 15
clone size: -
D gene: -

CDR3 DNA: TGTGCCAGCAGTCGAACTAGCGGGAACACCATATATTTT
CDR3 protein: CASSRTSGNTIYF
J gene: TRBJ1-3
V gene: TRBV12-3/TRBV12-4
CDR3 length: 13
clone size: -
D gene: -

CDR3 DNA: TGTGCCAGCAGTCCGGGACAATGGAACTATGGCTACACCTTC
CDR3 protein: CASSPGQWNYGYTF
J gene: TRBJ1-2
V gene: TRBV6-2/TRBV6-3
CDR3 length: 14
clone size: -
D gene: -

CDR3 DNA: TGTGCCAGCAGTTCGACAGCGCGCTATGGCTACACCTTC
CDR3 protein: CASSSTARYGYTF
J gene: TRBJ1-2
V gene: TRBV6-5
CDR3 length: 13
clone size: many
D gene: -

CDR3 DNA: TGTGCCAGCAGTTTTGGCGGGAACAATGAGCAGTTCTTC
CDR3 protein: CASSFGGNNEQFF
J gene: TRBJ2-1
V gene: TRBV12-3/TRBV12-4
CDR3 length: 13
clone size: many
D gene: -

CDR3 DNA: TGTGCCAGCAGCTTTGTCGGGGGAAACACCGGGGAGCTGTTTTTT
CDR3 protein: CASSFVGGNTGELFF
J gene: TRBJ2-2
V gene: TRBV7-3
CDR3 length: 15
clone size: many
D gene: -

CDR3 DNA: TGTGCCAGCAGCCCAGGCCCCGGGGCAGTAAACTTC
CDR3 protein: CASSPGPGAVNF
J gene: TRBJ2-7
V gene: TRBV14
CDR3 length: 12
clone size: many
D gene: -

CDR3 DNA: TGTGCCAGCACCGAAGCGGGGGCCGGTTTGAGAGAGACCCAGTACTTC
CDR3 protein: CASTEAGAGLRETQYF
J gene: TRBJ2-5
V gene: TRBV6-5
CDR3 length: 16
clone size: many
D gene: TRBD2

CDR3 DNA: TGCGCCAGCAGCTTGGGAATCGGGACTAGGCCCAATGAGCAGTTCTTC
CDR3 protein: CASSLGIGTRPNEQFF
J gene: TRBJ2-1
V gene: TRBV5-1
CDR3 length: 16
clone size: many
D gene: TRBD2

CDR3 DNA: TGTGCCAGCAGTGAATGGGCGTATAGTGGCGACCCAAGTACGCAGTATTTT
CDR3 protein: CASSEWAYSGDPSTQYF
J gene: TRBJ2-3
V gene: TRBV25-1
CDR3 length: 17
clone size: many
D gene: -

CDR3 DNA: TGTGCCAGCAGTTTGGGCTTGAAGGCGGAGGGGTACTTC
CDR3 protein: CASSLGLKAEGYF
J gene: TRBJ2-4
V gene: TRBV12-3/TRBV12-4
CDR3 length: 13
clone size: once
D gene: -

CDR3 DNA: TGTGCCAGTAGTATTGGGGTAACCTGGGGCAATGAGCAGTTCTTC
CDR3 protein: CASSIGVTWGNEQFF
J gene: TRBJ2-1
V gene: TRBV19
CDR3 length: 15
clone size: many
D gene: -

CDR3 DNA: TGCAGTGCCAGCAGCGGGGGATTTGTTCGGTCGAACACTGAAGCTTTCTTT
CDR3 protein: CSASSGGFVRSNTEAFF
J gene: TRBJ1-1
V gene: TRBV20-1
CDR3 length: 17
clone size: -
D gene: -

CDR3 DNA: TGCAGTGCTAGAGATACCCGTCCCGGGGAGCTGTTTTTT
CDR3 protein: CSARDTRPGELFF
J gene: TRBJ2-2
V gene: TRBV20-1
CDR3 length: 13
clone size: once
D gene: -

CDR3 DNA: TGTGCCAGCAGCCAAGACCTAGGACAGGGAAAGTCCTACGAGCAGTACTTC
CDR3 protein: CASSQDLGQGKSYEQYF
J gene: TRBJ2-7
V gene: TRBV3-1
CDR3 length: 17
clone size: many
D gene: TRBD1

CDR3 DNA: TGTGCCAGCAGCCCAGTTGGGGCCGGGGAAGAGACCCAGTACTTC
CDR3 protein: CASSPVGAGEETQYF
J gene: TRBJ2-5
V gene: TRBV7-9
CDR3 length: 15
clone size: -
D gene: -

CDR3 DNA: TGCAGTGCCCCGCTTGAGGGGGGCCGGGAAGATACGCAGTATTTT
CDR3 protein: CSAPLEGGREDTQYF
J gene: TRBJ2-3
V gene: TRBV20-1
CDR3 length: 15
clone size: many
D gene: -

CDR3 DNA: TGTGCCAGCAAGGATTGGGCGGGGGCCAACGTCCTGACTTTC
CDR3 protein: CASKDWAGANVLTF
J gene: TRBJ2-6
V gene: TRBV12-3/TRBV12-4
CDR3 length: 14
clone size: medium-sized
D gene: -

CDR3 DNA: TGTGCCAGTAGTATATGGACAGGGAATAGAGAGACCCAGTACTTC
CDR3 protein: CASSIWTGNRETQYF
J gene: TRBJ2-5
V gene: TRBV19
CDR3 length: 15
clone size: many
D gene: TRBD1

CDR3 DNA: TGTGCCAGCAGCCGGGGGACAAACGCGGGCACCGGGGAGCTGTTTTTT
CDR3 protein: CASSRGTNAGTGELFF
J gene: TRBJ2-2
V gene: TRBV7-9
CDR3 length: 16
clone size: many
D gene: -

CDR3 DNA: TGTGCCAACCGACAGGGGGCTAACACCGGGGAGCTGTTTTTT
CDR3 protein: CANRQGANTGELFF
J gene: TRBJ2-2
V gene: TRBV2
CDR3 length: 14
clone size: many
D gene: TRBD1

CDR3 DNA: TGTGCCACACGACAGGGTTCCTACGAGCAGTACTTC
CDR3 protein: CATRQGSYEQYF
J gene: TRBJ2-7
V gene: TRBV12-3/TRBV12-4
CDR3 length: 12
clone size: many
D gene: TRBD1

CDR3 DNA: TGTGCCAGCAGCTTCCCCAGGACTTGTAGCTCTGGAACCACCATATATTTT
CDR3 protein: CASSFPRTCSSGTTIYF
J gene: TRBJ1-3
V gene: TRBV11-2
CDR3 length: 17
clone size: -
D gene: -

CDR3 DNA: TGTGCCAGCAGTTTGGGGGCTATGAACACTGAAGCTTTCTTT
CDR3 protein: CASSLGAMNTEAFF
J gene: TRBJ1-1
V gene: TRBV12-3/TRBV12-4
CDR3 length: 14
clone size: few
D gene: -

CDR3 DNA: TGTGCCAGCAGCCCCGGAGCAGGAGATACGCAGTATTTT
CDR3 protein: CASSPGAGDTQYF
J gene: TRBJ2-3
V gene: TRBV9
CDR3 length: 13
clone size: many
D gene: -

CDR3 DNA: TGTGCCACCAGCAGAGATTTCGGCGGCAATGAAAAACTGTTTTTT
CDR3 protein: CATSRDFGGNEKLFF
J gene: TRBJ1-4
V gene: TRBV15
CDR3 length: 15
clone size: -
D gene: -

CDR3 DNA: TGTGCCAGCAGCCCAAGGCTGGGTAATGAAAAACTGTTTTTT
CDR3 protein: CASSPRLGNEKLFF
J gene: TRBJ1-4
V gene: TRBV7-2
CDR3 length: 14
clone size: many
D gene: -

CDR3 DNA: TGTGCCAGCAGCCAAGGGAGCTCCAGAGTGGGGACAGGCCTGACTTTC
CDR3 protein: CASSQGSSRVGTGLTF
J gene: TRBJ2-6
V gene: TRBV5-8
CDR3 length: 16
clone size: once
D gene: TRBD1

CDR3 DNA: TGTGCCAGCAGCTTAGTGTTAGCCTCTGGAAACACCATATATTTT
CDR3 protein: CASSLVLASGNTIYF
J gene: TRBJ1-3
V gene: TRBV11-2
CDR3 length: 15
clone size: many
D gene: -

CDR3 DNA: TGTGCCAGCAGCTTAAGCCCGGCTTACGAGCAGTACTTC
CDR3 protein: CASSLSPAYEQYF
J gene: TRBJ2-7
V gene: TRBV7-3
CDR3 length: 13
clone size: many
D gene: -

CDR3 DNA: TGCGCCAGCAGCTACGGACAGACCTCTGGAAACACCATATATTTT
CDR3 protein: CASSYGQTSGNTIYF
J gene: TRBJ1-3
V gene: TRBV5-1
CDR3 length: 15
clone size: -
D gene: -

CDR3 DNA: TGTGCCTGGAGGGACGGCAACTACGAGCAGTACTTC
CDR3 protein: CAWRDGNYEQYF
J gene: TRBJ2-7
V gene: TRBV30
CDR3 length: 12
clone size: many
D gene: -